Each of the 21 T cell receptor beta chains below was sequenced from the same sample in a study of blood T cell repertoires in COVID-19. Profiled with immunoSEQ multiplex PCR; TCRdb holds only in-frame clones, not every one. The table records around 250,000 clones, over 80% of them present only once. The sequenced sample consisted of PBMCs or T cells enriched from blood (not recorded which). The receptors shown here come from a woman aged 35 to 49 who had been exposed to COVID-19.

The V and J genes are TRBV11-2 and TRBJ2-7; D may be TRBD1 (6 bases). The CDR3 is made up of 14 amino acids. Deletions cut 5 bases from V and 2 bases from J, with 13 bases between. In germline, CDR1 is SGHAT, CDR2 FQNNGV. In DNA form, the CDR3 reads TGTGCCAGCAGCCCTCCGACAGGAACCTACGAGCAGTACTTC. Protein sequence: CASSPPTGTYEQYF.

This CDR3 is CASSITTGPNAYEQYF. In DNA, the CDR3 is TGTGCCAGCAGTATCACCACAGGGCCAAACGCCTACGAGCAGTACTTC. V gene TRBV6-2 or TRBV6-3 combines with J gene TRBJ2-7; D might be TRBD1 (6 bases). The CDR3 extends over 16 amino acids. Trimming removed 5 bases from V and 2 bases from J, with 19 bases in between. In germline, CDR1 is MNHEY, CDR2 SVGEGT.

This chain joins TRBV28 and TRBJ1-1; D is unclear. CDR3 size: 12 residues. Trimming took off 10 bases at V and 11 bases at J, with 20 bases between the two ends. Germline V CDR1 and CDR2: MDHEN, SYDVKM. CDR3 bases: TGTGCCACTACCCAACCGGGGATCGGGGCTTTCTTT. The encoded protein is CATTQPGIGAFF.

The chain has TRBV6-1 and TRBJ2-3; weak D call: TRBD2 (6 bases). The CDR3 is 13 residues long. Per the germline V gene, CDR1 is MNHNS and CDR2 is SASEGT. Trimming stripped 1 base from V and 5 bases from J, with 7 bases between. The CDR3 is CASSEVGGDTQYF. Here the CDR3 DNA reads TGTGCCAGCAGTGAAGTGGGAGGAGATACGCAGTATTTT.

This chain connects TRBV19 to TRBJ1-6, with unresolved D. CDR3 length equals 16 residues. The V and J ends lost 0 bases and 6 bases respectively, with 12 bases between them. The germline CDR1 and CDR2 sequences are LNHDA and SQIVND (reference sequence). The DNA for the CDR3 is TGTGCCAGTAGTATAGATCCAGATACGTTTAATTCACCCCTCCACTTT. Translating gives CASSIDPDTFNSPLHF.

The V call is TRBV7-2, the J call TRBJ1-6; D possibly corresponds to TRBD1 (5 bases). V was clipped by 1 base and J by 9 bases, with 16 bases between them. Germline lookup yields CDR1 SGHTA and CDR2 FQGNSA. This CDR3 contains 16 residues. CDR3 bases: TGTGCCAGCAGCTTAGACCCGCCCGGGGGTACTTCACCCCTCCACTTT. Translated, it gives CASSLDPPGGTSPLHF. Full variable domain (missing parts from reference TRBV7-2 and TRBJ1-6): GAGVSQSPSNKVTEKGKDVELRCDPISGHTALYWYRQSLGQGLEFLIYFQGNSAPDKSGLPSDRFSAERTGGSVSTLTIQRTQQEDSAVYLCASSLDPPGGTSPLHFGNGTRLTVT.

The chain combines TRBV11-2 with TRBJ1-3; D may be TRBD1 (6 bases). The V gene's germline CDR1 is SGHAT and CDR2 FQNNGV. Trimming shortened V by 6 bases and J by 0 bases, and 15 bases separated the two germline ends. The CDR3 consists of 16 residues. The CDR3 DNA is TGTGCCAGCAGAGGGGCAGGGGTCTACTCTGGAAACACCATATATTTT. Protein sequence: CASRGAGVYSGNTIYF.

This rearrangement joins TRBV6-4 to TRBJ1-4; TRBD1 is a possible D gene (5 bases). Trimming removed 4 bases at V and 10 bases at J, with 13 bases between. There are 13 residues in the CDR3. From germline, CDR1 is MRHNA and CDR2 SNTAGT. The CDR3 region has the DNA TGTGCCAGCAGTGCTCTCCCCGGGGGAAAACTGTTTTTT. Its translation: CASSALPGGKLFF.

The rearrangement uses TRBV4-1 and TRBJ1-5; 8 positions agree with TRBD1. The CDR3 is 17 amino acids. The V and J ends lost 4 bases and 6 bases, in that order; junction bases with no gene match: 14. CDR1 and CDR2 (germline): MGHRA, YSYEKL. CDR3: CASSPSETRGRGQPQHF. DNA for the CDR3: TGCGCCAGCAGCCCTTCGGAAACCAGGGGGCGAGGTCAGCCCCAGCATTTT.

This sequence joins TRBV7-2 and TRBJ1-1; no clear D gene. Trimming took off 1 base at V and 0 bases at J, with 6 bases between the two ends. CDR1 SGHTA and CDR2 FQGNSA come from the germline V gene. This CDR3 contains 14 residues. CDR3 nucleotides: TGTGCCAGCAGCTTAGAGCGGGTGAACACTGAAGCTTTCTTT. Its translation is CASSLERVNTEAFF. Full variable domain (remainder filled in from reference TRBV7-2 and TRBJ1-1): GAGVSQSPSNKVTEKGKDVELRCDPISGHTALYWYRQSLGQGLEFLIYFQGNSAPDKSGLPSDRFSAERTGGSVSTLTIQRTQQEDSAVYLCASSLERVNTEAFFGQGTRLTVV.

A few counts support this clone. The chain joins TRBV5-6 to TRBJ1-2; no definite D call. This CDR3 comprises 14 residues. V dropped 0 bases and J dropped 8 bases, with 14 bases sitting between them. Germline V gives CDR1 SGHDT, CDR2 YYEEEE. CDR3 nucleotide sequence: TGTGCCAGCAGCTTGGTAGCGGTTCCGGGCGGCTACACCTTC. Its protein product is CASSLVAVPGGYTF.

J is TRBJ1-4 and V is TRBV18; D not resolved. Germline CDR1 and CDR2: KGHSH and LQKENI. Trimming cost V 3 bases and J 8 bases, with 13 bases left between them. The CDR3 totals 14 residues. CDR3 loop: CASSPLEGGEKLFF. The CDR3 nucleotides read TGTGCCAGCTCACCCCTCGAGGGAGGAGAAAAACTGTTTTTT.

The V call is TRBV18, the J call TRBJ1-1, with 9 bases lining up with TRBD1. In germline, CDR1 is KGHSH, CDR2 LQKENI. The V segment lost 4 bases and the J segment 3 bases; nucleotides outside the gene matches: 12. The CDR3 runs 17 residues. The CDR3 bases are TGTGCCAGCTCACTACTCTACCGGGACAGGGTATACACTGAAGCTTTCTTT. Its protein product is CASSLLYRDRVYTEAFF.

In DNA form, the CDR3 reads TGTGCCTTCCCCCCGGAGCGGGGGGGCACAGATACGCAGTATTTT. Translation: CAFPPERGGTDTQYF. V and J are TRBV7-9 and TRBJ2-3; 9 nucleotides line up with TRBD2. This CDR3 has 15 residues. CDR1 and CDR2 (germline): SEHNR, FQNEAQ (reference sequence). V trimming: 11 bases; J trimming: 1 base; junction bases outside the gene matches: 10.

This chain links TRBV25-1 with TRBJ1-6; the D gene is possibly TRBD1 (6 bases). In germline, CDR1 is MGHDK, CDR2 SYGVNS. Deletions cut 3 bases from V and 10 bases from J, with 10 bases between. The CDR3 is made up of 13 amino acids. CDR3 loop: CASSDHRESPLHF. CDR3 bases: TGTGCCAGCAGTGATCACAGGGAATCACCCCTCCACTTT.

This chain uses TRBV3-1 (or the pseudogene TRBV3-2) with TRBJ2-3; 10 bases map to TRBD2. In germline, CDR1 is LGHDT, CDR2 YNNKEL (reference sequence). The CDR3 consists of 15 residues. V trimming: 4 bases; J trimming: 1 base; junction bases outside the gene matches: 2. CDR3 sequence: CASSPGLAGTDTQYF. CDR3 DNA: TGTGCCAGCAGCCCTGGACTAGCGGGCACAGATACGCAGTATTTT.

This clone occurred a few times. The gene calls are TRBV19 and TRBJ1-2, with D unclear. The CDR3 runs to 11 residues. V was pared by 11 bases and J by 3 bases, with 10 bases between. Per the germline V gene, CDR1 is LNHDA and CDR2 is SQIVND (reference sequence). CDR3 amino acids: CAASRDYGYTF. In nucleotides, the CDR3 is TGTGCCGCATCCCGGGACTATGGCTACACCTTC.

Concerning this clone itself: A junction boundary mismatches the germline segment, possibly from a read error. The chain links TRBV5-1 to TRBJ2-5, with 9 bases that match TRBD1. Germline CDR1 reads SGHRS; CDR2 reads YFSETQ. This CDR3 region has 15 residues. CDR3 DNA: TGTGCCAGCAGCTCAACAGGGGGCAGGTCGGAGACCCAGTACTTC. This sequence encodes CASSSTGGRSETQYF. Full variable domain (missing parts from reference TRBV5-1 and TRBJ2-5): KAGVTQTPRYLIKTRGQQVTLSCSPISGHRSVSWYQQTPGQGLQFLFEYFSETQRNKGNFPGRFSGRQFSNSRSEMNVSTLELGDSALYLCASSSTGGRSETQYFGPGTRLLVL.

This chain connects TRBV2 to TRBJ1-2; 10 positions match TRBD1. After removal of 7 bases from V and 8 bases from J, the junction contained 7 bases not matched to a gene. CDR1 and CDR2 (germline): SNHLY, FYNNEI. CDR3 length equals 13 residues. CDR3 residues: CASKDGTGEGYTF. Written as DNA, the CDR3 is TGTGCCAGCAAGGATGGGACAGGGGAAGGCTACACCTTC.

J is TRBJ1-1 and V is TRBV9; TRBD1 agrees at 7 bases. The CDR3 extends over 13 amino acids. The V gene end was trimmed by 5 bases and the J gene end by 4 bases; junction bases not matched to a gene: 5. CDR1 is SGDLS, CDR2 YYNGEE, per germline. The CDR3 region is CASSTGVSTEAFF. CDR3 DNA: TGTGCCAGCAGTACAGGGGTGAGCACTGAAGCTTTCTTT.

The chain carries TRBV6-1 and TRBJ1-5, with D perhaps matching TRBD1 (6 bases). The V and J ends lost 4 bases and 3 bases respectively, with 16 bases between them. Germline assignment: CDR1 MNHNS and CDR2 SASEGT. CDR3 length: 16 amino acids. The CDR3 is CASSGRLNRDNQPQHF. The CDR3 coding sequence is TGTGCCAGCAGTGGAAGACTAAACAGGGACAATCAGCCCCAGCATTTT.